The 22 T cell receptor beta chains below all came from one sample that was sequenced in a study of blood T cell repertoires in COVID-19. Measured with immunoSEQ multiplex PCR; TCRdb has only the in-frame clones, and not every one. The repertoire includes 250,000 to 400,000 clones, about 90% of them detected once, and under 3% sits in the top ten. Sequencing was carried out using peripheral blood. The receptors come from a woman aged 25 to 39 with COVID-19, enrolled during active disease.

CDR3 amino acids: CASSLADRVQFF. For the CDR3, the DNA is TGTGCCAGCAGCTTAGCGGACAGGGTTCAGTTCTTC. The rearrangement links TRBV11-1 to TRBJ2-1, with 8 bases lining up with TRBD1. Trimming took 0 bases from V and 13 from J; bases not matched to a gene: 2. CDR1 and CDR2 (germline): SGHAT, FQDESV (reference sequence). The CDR3 is made up of 12 amino acids.

The chain employs TRBV27 and TRBJ2-6; TRBD1 might be the D (6 bases). The CDR3 is 15 residues long. In germline, CDR1 is MNHEY, CDR2 SMNVEV (reference sequence). Trimming removed 4 bases from V and 1 base from J, with 8 bases in between. CDR3 nucleotides: TGTGCCAGCAGTTCACAGGGTTCTGGGGCCAACGTCCTGACTTTC. Translating gives CASSSQGSGANVLTF.

The V call is TRBV30, the J call TRBJ1-2, with 7 nucleotides matching TRBD1. The length of the CDR3 is 11 residues. Per germline, CDR1 GTSNPN and CDR2 SVGIG (reference sequence). With 5 bases clipped from V and 5 bases from J, the junction kept 2 bases outside the gene matches. The CDR3 DNA is TGTGCCTGGGGGGACAGTTATGGCTACACCTTC. It is translated as CAWGDSYGYTF.

V gene TRBV11-2 combines with J gene TRBJ2-5; possibly TRBD2 for D (5 bases). There are 14 residues in the CDR3. The germline CDR1 and CDR2 sequences are SGHAT and FQNNGV. Trimming left V 1 base short and J 4 bases short, with 10 bases between. As DNA, the CDR3 is TGTGCCAGCAGCTTAGGAGGGAGTAGAGAGACCCAGTACTTC. It specifies CASSLGGSRETQYF.

The V call is TRBV5-6, the J call TRBJ1-5; D gene unclear. V lost 2 bases, J lost 5 bases, and 11 bases lay in between. This CDR3 contains 14 residues. Germline values: CDR1 SGHDT, CDR2 YYEEEE. The DNA of the CDR3 is TGTGCCAGCAGCTTTTTCCAGAGGGATCAGCCCCAGCATTTT. This translates into CASSFFQRDQPQHF.

This rearrangement joins TRBV28 to TRBJ2-7; no clear D gene. Trimming shortened V by 6 bases and J by 5 bases, and 8 bases separated the two germline ends. This CDR3 is 11 amino acids long. Germline V gene data show CDR1 as MDHEN and CDR2 as SYDVKM. CDR3 sequence (DNA): TGTGCCAGCAGAGTGACAAACGAGCAGTACTTC. It codes for CASRVTNEQYF.

As regards this clone: Other DNA sequences in the same sample also yield this CDR3. The chain has TRBV5-1 and TRBJ1-4, with 7 bases that match TRBD1. CDR1 SGHRS and CDR2 YFSETQ come from the germline V gene. This CDR3 has 15 residues. After removal of 0 bases from V and 4 bases from J, the junction contained 3 bases not matched to a gene. The CDR3 loop is CASSLGQGGNEKLFF. CDR3 DNA sequence: TGCGCCAGCAGCTTGGGACAGGGAGGTAATGAAAAACTGTTTTTT.

V is TRBV29-1 and J is TRBJ2-1, with D uncertain. This CDR3 is 14 amino acids long. Germline CDR1 and CDR2: SQVTM and ANQGSEA. V was pared by 3 bases and J by 6 bases, with 15 bases between. In DNA, the CDR3 is TGCAGCGTTGAGAGGATAGTGGGTACCAATGAGCAGTTCTTC. Amino acid sequence: CSVERIVGTNEQFF.

The V call is TRBV10-3, the J call TRBJ1-5; no definite D call. This CDR3 contains 18 residues. Trimming pared 3 bases from V and 2 bases from J, leaving 20 bases between. The germline gives CDR1 ENHRY, CDR2 SYGVKD. The CDR3 DNA follows: TGTGCCATCAGTGAAGGGAGATCATACCGAGGCGGCAATCAGCCCCAGCATTTT. Translating it yields CAISEGRSYRGGNQPQHF.

This clone appeared once. The chain employs TRBV6-1 and TRBJ2-7; 7 bases agree with TRBD1. Germline V gene data show CDR1 as MNHNS and CDR2 as SASEGT. This CDR3 spans 16 amino acids. Losses at the gene ends were 1 base for V and 2 bases for J; bases not matched to a gene: 8. The CDR3 region is CASSEDKDRTTYEQYF. In nucleotides, the CDR3 is TGTGCCAGCAGTGAAGATAAGGACAGGACGACCTACGAGCAGTACTTC.

The J gene is TRBJ1-2, the V gene TRBV3-1 (or the pseudogene TRBV3-2); 7 bases match TRBD1. Trimming at V came to 4 bases and at J to 2 bases, leaving 7 bases not matched to a gene. The length of the CDR3 is 15 residues. Looked up from germline, CDR1 is LGHDT and CDR2 is YNNKEL (reference sequence). CDR3 sequence reads: CASSRRDSKNYGYTF. The CDR3 DNA follows: TGTGCCAGCAGCCGGCGGGACAGTAAGAACTATGGCTACACCTTC.

This chain connects TRBV30 to TRBJ1-1; D ambiguous. Germline-derived CDR1 and CDR2 are GTSNPN and SVGIG (reference sequence). Trimming removed 2 bases from V and 1 base from J, with 8 bases in between. CDR3 size: 13 residues. CDR3 sequence (DNA): TGTGCCTGGAGTTACACACCGAACACTGAAGCTTTCTTT. Amino acids: CAWSYTPNTEAFF.

V and J are TRBV5-8 and TRBJ2-5; maybe TRBD1 (5 bases). Trimming removed 4 bases from V and 7 bases from J, with 8 bases in between. CDR1 SGHTS and CDR2 YDEGEE come from the germline V gene. The CDR3 extends over 11 amino acids. The CDR3 sequence is CASSHRGTQYF. CDR3 nucleotides: TGTGCCAGCAGCCATAGGGGGACCCAGTACTTC.

This chain connects TRBV28 to TRBJ2-2; the D is unclear. Germline V lookup: CDR1 MDHEN, CDR2 SYDVKM. Deletions cut 7 bases from V and 4 bases from J, with 10 bases between. This CDR3 region has 13 residues. CDR3 in DNA: TGTGCCAGCACAGAGGCTCCCACCGGGGAGCTGTTTTTT. Translated, it gives CASTEAPTGELFF.

This clone was seen a single time. The chain is built from TRBV2 and TRBJ1-5, with D unclear. There are 16 residues in the CDR3. The germline gives CDR1 SNHLY, CDR2 FYNNEI. V lost 4 bases and J 4 bases, leaving 17 bases between the germline ends. The CDR3 DNA reads TGTGCCAGCAGTGGTGGCTTCGGGTCTTTGAATCAGCCCCAGCATTTT. Its protein product is CASSGGFGSLNQPQHF.

The chain combines TRBV7-9 with TRBJ2-1; TRBD1 matches 9 bases. Germline V gene sequence: CDR1 SEHNR, CDR2 FQNEAQ (reference sequence). CDR3 length: 14 residues. Trimming removed 5 bases from V and 5 bases from J; junction bases left unmatched: 4. The CDR3 nucleotides read TGTGCCAGCAGCGAGGACAGGGGAAACAATGAGCAGTTCTTC. It yields the protein CASSEDRGNNEQFF. The variable domain in full, with the rest retrieved from reference TRBV7-9 and TRBJ2-1, is DTGVSQNPRHKITKRGQNVTFRCDPISEHNRLYWYRQTLGQGPEFLTYFQNEAQLEKSRLLSDRFSAERPKGSFSTLEIQRTEQGDSAMYLCASSEDRGNNEQFFGPGTRLTVL.

V and J are TRBV19 and TRBJ1-2; D gene unclear. From germline, CDR1 is LNHDA and CDR2 SQIVND (reference sequence). There are 15 residues in the CDR3. V gave up 5 bases and J gave up 8 bases, with 21 bases separating them. The CDR3 sequence is CASSVPPPGPGGYTF. The CDR3 DNA is TGTGCCAGTAGTGTACCGCCTCCGGGCCCGGGGGGCTACACCTTC.

The chain links TRBV18 to TRBJ1-1; D is undetermined. The CDR3 is 14 amino acids. CDR1 and CDR2 from the germline V gene are KGHSH and LQKENI. Between the trimmed V and J ends, which lost 2 bases and 0 bases, there was a span of 7 bases. DNA for the CDR3: TGTGCCAGCTCACCAAGAGGGTTGAACACTGAAGCTTTCTTT. This gives the protein CASSPRGLNTEAFF.

Only one count was recorded for this clone. The CDR3 DNA reads as TGTGCCAGCAGCTTGGTGAGCATGAACACTGAAGCTTTCTTT. Protein sequence: CASSLVSMNTEAFF. V usage is TRBV7-9 and J usage is TRBJ1-1; D unclear. Germline V gene lookup returns CDR1 SEHNR and CDR2 FQNEAQ (reference sequence). V was trimmed by 3 bases and J by 0 bases, leaving 8 bases between them. This CDR3 comprises 14 residues.

This clone was recorded a few times. Other nucleotide sequences from this sample produce the same CDR3. V and J are TRBV12-3 or TRBV12-4 and TRBJ1-5; a weak D match, TRBD1 (5 bases). The CDR3 length is 13 residues. The V gene lost 5 bases and the J gene lost 6 bases, with 11 bases spanning the gap. The CDR3 region is CASSLTGGQPQHF. The CDR3 bases are TGTGCCAGCAGTCTCACCGGGGGTCAGCCCCAGCATTTT.

The chain carries TRBV6-5 and TRBJ2-2, with TRBD2 identical over 12 bases. The CDR3 has 16 amino acids. Per germline, CDR1 MNHEY and CDR2 SVGAGI. Germline trimming cut 0 bases from V and 8 bases from J; bases unmatched to any gene: 4. The CDR3 DNA reads as TGTGCCAGCAGTTACTCACTAGCGGGAGGCGCAGGGGAGCTGTTTTTT. Protein sequence: CASSYSLAGGAGELFF.

The rearrangement joins TRBV30 to TRBJ2-2; 10 positions match TRBD2. With 5 bases clipped from V and 4 bases from J, the junction kept 4 bases outside the gene matches. The V gene's germline CDR1 is GTSNPN and CDR2 SVGIG (reference sequence). There are 14 residues in the CDR3. The CDR3 coding sequence is TGTGCCTGGCAAGGACTAGCGGTCACCGGGGAGCTGTTTTTT. It codes for CAWQGLAVTGELFF.